A selection of T cell receptor beta chains follows, all from one sample in a study of siplizumab effects on memory and regulatory T cells. TCRdb's table, derived via immunoSEQ multiplex PCR, lists solely in-frame clones and lacks some. The sample has under 150,000 clones; about 95% are singletons. The sequencing input was non-Treg CD4+ T cells sorted from blood. These receptor sequences come from a human donor in good health. Each CDR3 is given without its conserved first and last residue.

j_call v_call cdr3_aa
TRBJ1-1 TRBV2 ASSPQGNTEAF
TRBJ1-1 TRBV19 ASSSTGGDTEAF
TRBJ1-1 TRBV28 ASSFYRGMDEAF
TRBJ2-5 TRBV6-1 ASSEEVGASQETQY
TRBJ2-1 TRBV5-6 ASSLGGPNEQF
TRBJ2-2 TRBV7-9 ASSFEWNTGELF
TRBJ1-3 TRBV12-5 ASGLGTARFSGNTIY
TRBJ1-5 TRBV2 ASSDLRGQPQH
TRBJ2-3 TRBV11-2 ASSSSSYTQY
TRBJ1-5 TRBV9 ASSVDRGINQPQH
TRBJ1-1 TRBV10-3 AISGMNTEAF
TRBJ2-3 TRBV9 ASSVVEGTQY
TRBJ2-2 TRBV27 ASSLYGRATGELF
TRBJ2-7 TRBV28 ASSSYTGGSEQY
TRBJ2-7 TRBV6-6 ASSYSTQGVGEQY
TRBJ1-2 TRBV19 ASSITGQGAQGYT
TRBJ2-7 TRBV15 ATSRDPGTGRYEQY
TRBJ2-5 TRBV10-3 AISEAPQETQY
TRBJ2-1 TRBV6-1 ASGTGSPYNEQF
TRBJ2-1 TRBV5-1 ASSVRRIPGPGNEQF
TRBJ2-5 TRBV7-9 ASSPRPQETQY
TRBJ1-2 TRBV6-5 ASGNRGSNYGYT
TRBJ2-1 TRBV30 AWSVTHEQF
TRBJ2-6 TRBV10-3 AISEGQSGANVLT
TRBJ2-7 TRBV27 ASSLSGQRRAYEQY
TRBJ2-5 TRBV18 ASSPPLARETQY
TRBJ2-5 TRBV7-9 ASSLTGTGEETQY
TRBJ2-3 TRBV9 ASSVSLTSGILRDTQY
TRBJ2-1 TRBV4-1 ASSQGSSGVYNEQF
TRBJ2-7 TRBV27 ASSPRLASYEQY
TRBJ2-3 TRBV29-1 SVVRTGFTDTQY
TRBJ2-7 TRBV5-1 ASSLAREPSEQY
TRBJ1-2 TRBV29-1 SVETQGAGGYT